These 32 T cell receptor beta chains share one sample of origin, sequenced in a study of T cells in Graves' hyperthyroidism and ophthalmopathy. The TCR beta CDR3 regions underwent amplification using RNA transcripts as the source. The primer set for the first-round RT-PCR of the TCR CDR3 was HTBI. MiXCR, run by TCRdb on the multiplex PCR reads, gives a single entry per CDR3 protein. The sample holds 300,000 to 450,000 distinct CDR3 sequences, around a quarter seen once. The sample comprised blood. These receptors came from a man aged 50-60 years with Graves' hyperthyroidism.

This clonotype was detected a few times. The genes are TRBV28 and TRBJ1-1; D uncertain. Germline V gene sequence: CDR1 MDHEN, CDR2 SYDVKM. V shed 4 bases and J shed 0 bases, with 12 bases lying between them. This CDR3 region has 15 residues. The CDR3 DNA follows: TGTGCCAGCAGTTCTCCTCACTTGATGAACACTGAAGCTTTCTTT. Encoded protein: CASSSPHLMNTEAFF.

In this sample, this clonotype turned up many times. V usage is TRBV11-2 and J usage is TRBJ1-1; D remains unclear. CDR1 and CDR2 (germline): SGHAT, FQNNGV. Trimming stripped 3 bases from V and 4 bases from J, with 9 bases between. CDR3 length: 13 residues. The CDR3 sequence: CASSLMGSTEAFF. CDR3 coding DNA: TGTGCCAGCAGCTTGATGGGTAGCACTGAAGCTTTCTTT.

This clonotype was detected many times. The chain combines TRBV29-1 with TRBJ1-1; D remains ambiguous. The V end lost 4 bases, the J end lost 1 base, and 7 bases lay between the germline ends. The CDR3 runs 12 residues. Germline CDR1 and CDR2: SQVTM and ANQGSEA. The DNA for the CDR3 is TGCAGCGTTGTGCGGCAGAACACTGAAGCTTTCTTT. Its protein is CSVVRQNTEAFF.

This clonotype was recorded a few times. V is TRBV10-1 and J is TRBJ2-3; D unclear. The CDR3 totals 14 residues. Per germline, CDR1 WNHNN and CDR2 SYGVQD (reference sequence). Trimming took off 0 bases at V and 4 bases at J, with 8 bases between the two ends. CDR3 bases: TGCGCCAGCAGTGAGTCTTATACAGCAGATACGCAGTATTTT. This translates into CASSESYTADTQYF.

A few counts support this clonotype. The CDR3 nucleotides read TGTGCCAGCAGCGTAGGCAGGGGCCCTCTAATGGAGACCCAGTACTTC. Protein: CASSVGRGPLMETQYF. This chain uses TRBV9 with TRBJ2-5, with a tentative D call TRBD1 (6 bases). The CDR3 has 16 residues. V lost 0 bases and J 5 bases, leaving 17 bases between the germline ends. Germline V gene data show CDR1 as SGDLS and CDR2 as YYNGEE.

As to this clonotype: A much bigger clone sits one base away, suggesting this may be a read error. This sequence joins TRBV28 and TRBJ2-3; 10 bases line up with TRBD2. The length of the CDR3 is 17 residues. V lost 9 bases and J lost 0; bases outside the gene matches: 12. Germline values: CDR1 MDHEN, CDR2 SYDVKM. CDR3 sequence (DNA): TGTGCCAGTAAGTTTAGGTCTAGCGGGAGTAGCACAGATACGCAGTATTTT. This translates into CASKFRSSGSSTDTQYF. Full variable domain (remainder filled in from reference TRBV28 and TRBJ2-3): DVKVTQSSRYLVKRTGEKVFLECVQDMDHENMFWYRQDPGLGLRLIYFSYDVKMKEKGDIPEGYSVSREKKERFSLILESASTNQTSMYLCASKFRSSGSSTDTQYFGPGTRLTVL.

A note on this clonotype: A much larger clone differs from this one at a single base, so this may be a read error. V is TRBV12-3 or TRBV12-4 and J is TRBJ2-5, with D perhaps TRBD2 (7 bases). The CDR3 length is 13 residues. CDR3 DNA: TGTGCCAGCAGTGAAGGAGGGGGGGAGACCCAGCACTTC. Its protein is CASSEGGGETQHF.

This sequence joins TRBV13 and TRBJ2-7; D unclear. V lost 2 bases, J lost 3 bases, and 11 bases lay in between. CDR1 is PRHDT, CDR2 FYEKMQ, per germline (reference sequence). This CDR3 spans 14 amino acids. The CDR3 here is CASSLYARNYEQYF. CDR3 DNA sequence: TGTGCCAGCAGCTTATATGCACGGAACTACGAGCAGTACTTC.

The rearrangement links TRBV5-1 to TRBJ2-3, with a tentative D call TRBD1 (6 bases). Germline-derived CDR1 and CDR2 are SGHRS and YFSETQ. Trimming shortened V by 1 base and J by 0 bases, and 12 bases separated the two germline ends. This CDR3 region has 16 residues. CDR3 in DNA: TGCGCCAGCAGCTTGCGACAGGCTGGGAGCACAGATACGCAGTATTTT. The encoded protein is CASSLRQAGSTDTQYF. The full variable domain, rest sourced from reference TRBV5-1 and TRBJ2-3, is KAGVTQTPRYLIKTRGQQVTLSCSPISGHRSVSWYQQTPGQGLQFLFEYFSETQRNKGNFPGRFSGRQFSNSRSEMNVSTLELGDSALYLCASSLRQAGSTDTQYFGPGTRLTVL.

This chain uses TRBV15 with TRBJ1-2; D is possibly TRBD1 (6 bases). Germline values: CDR1 LNHNV, CDR2 YYDKDF (reference sequence). V shed 0 bases and J shed 4 bases, with 12 bases lying between them. This CDR3 is built from 15 residues. The CDR3 DNA follows: TGTGCCACCAGCAGAGACAGACAGGACTCCTATGGCTACACCTTC. This gives the protein CATSRDRQDSYGYTF.

This clonotype has ten or more counts. The chain uses TRBV11-3 and TRBJ2-3; a weak D match, TRBD2 (6 bases). Trimming pared 3 bases from V and 3 bases from J, leaving 10 bases between. The CDR3 spans 14 residues. Per the germline V gene, CDR1 is SGHNT and CDR2 is YENEEA. CDR3 region: CASSFRGETDTQYF. CDR3 DNA: TGTGCCAGCAGCTTCCGCGGGGAAACAGATACGCAGTATTTT.

This clonotype occurred once. V is TRBV9 and J is TRBJ1-2, with D perhaps TRBD1 (6 bases). The CDR3 runs 14 residues. With 3 bases removed from V and 2 bases from J, the gap between germline ends came to 11 bases. Germline V CDR1 and CDR2: SGDLS, YYNGEE. CDR3 sequence (DNA): TGTGCCAGCAGCGCCGAGGGGGGGAACTATGGCTACACCTTC. Its protein product is CASSAEGGNYGYTF.

There are a few counts of this clonotype. This rearrangement joins TRBV5-1 to TRBJ2-1; 10 nucleotides match TRBD2. This CDR3 spans 14 amino acids. The ends lost 9 bases at V and 7 bases at J; junction bases unmatched: 10. CDR1 is SGHRS, CDR2 YFSETQ, per germline. The CDR3 loop reads CANPGQREGNEQFF. As DNA, the CDR3 is TGCGCCAACCCGGGACAGCGGGAGGGGAATGAGCAGTTCTTC.

This rearrangement joins TRBV3-1 to TRBJ2-3; 11 nucleotides agree with TRBD2. Trimming removed 2 bases from V and 6 bases from J; junction bases left unmatched: 1. In germline, CDR1 is LGHDT, CDR2 YNNKEL (reference sequence). The CDR3 loop spans 14 amino acids. The DNA of the CDR3 is TGTGCCAGCAGCCAAATAGCGGGAGGGGATACGCAGTATTTT. It yields the protein CASSQIAGGDTQYF.

The J gene is TRBJ1-1, the V gene TRBV18; maybe TRBD1 (5 bases). CDR3 length equals 14 residues. Between the trimmed V and J ends, which lost 6 bases and 2 bases, there was a span of 13 bases. Looked up from germline, CDR1 is KGHSH and CDR2 is LQKENI. The CDR3 region has the DNA TGTGCCAGCTCGGGGGTGAGGGGTAACACTGAAGCTTTCTTT. This codes for CASSGVRGNTEAFF.

The chain joins TRBV4-1 to TRBJ1-5; D not resolved. Trimming removed 1 base at V and 4 bases at J, with 5 bases between. Germline CDR1 is MGHRA and CDR2 is YSYEKL. This CDR3 is built from 13 residues. CDR3 protein: CASSQVSNQPQHF. CDR3 DNA: TGCGCCAGCAGCCAAGTTTCGAATCAGCCCCAGCATTTT.

This clonotype was seen a few times. CDR3 nucleotide sequence: TGTGCCAGCAGCTTAGAACAGGCGAAGCAGTACTTC. Its translation is CASSLEQAKQYF. The chain joins TRBV11-2 to TRBJ2-7, with a weak D call TRBD1 (5 bases). Germline values: CDR1 SGHAT, CDR2 FQNNGV. V was trimmed by 0 bases and J by 8 bases, leaving 8 bases between them. The length of the CDR3 is 12 residues.

This rearrangement joins TRBV5-6 to TRBJ2-7; D tentatively reads TRBD1 or TRBD2 (5 bases each). This CDR3 region has 16 residues. Germline V gene data show CDR1 as SGHDT and CDR2 as YYEEEE. Trimming removed 4 bases at V and 0 bases at J, with 17 bases between. This chain's CDR3 is CASSGTGPVFSYEQYF. The CDR3 DNA follows: TGTGCCAGCAGCGGGACGGGACCTGTATTCTCCTACGAGCAGTACTTC.

The V and J genes are TRBV28 and TRBJ2-7; 11 bases are shared with TRBD2. CDR3 length: 16 residues. Germline V lookup: CDR1 MDHEN, CDR2 SYDVKM. The ends lost 7 bases at V and 3 bases at J; junction bases unmatched: 11. The CDR3: CASTSRRTSGLYEQYF. The CDR3 DNA follows: TGTGCCAGCACCTCCCGCCGGACTAGCGGGCTCTACGAGCAGTACTTC.

V usage is TRBV6-5 and J usage is TRBJ1-1; perhaps TRBD1 as D (5 bases). Trimming took off 0 bases at V and 1 base at J, with 9 bases between the two ends. CDR1 is MNHEY and CDR2 is SVGAGI in the germline V gene. This CDR3 contains 15 residues. The CDR3 sequence is CASSYSQGWNTEAFF. The CDR3 DNA reads TGTGCCAGCAGTTACTCTCAGGGCTGGAACACTGAAGCTTTCTTT.

The chain is built from TRBV24-1 and TRBJ2-4, with D tentatively TRBD1 (5 bases). CDR1 is KGHDR and CDR2 is SFDVKD in the germline V gene. The CDR3 extends over 14 amino acids. Trimming removed 7 bases at V and 6 bases at J, with 15 bases between. CDR3 in DNA: TGTGCCACCAGCCCCGACAGTCGAGGAAACATTCAGTACTTC. It translates to CATSPDSRGNIQYF.

This clonotype was recorded many times. This chain links TRBV20-1 with TRBJ2-3; 10 bases map to TRBD2. Germline trimming cut 5 bases from V and 0 bases from J; bases unmatched to any gene: 11. The germline CDR1 and CDR2 sequences are DFQATT and SNEGSKA (reference sequence). The CDR3 length is 17 residues. Here the CDR3 DNA reads TGCAGTGCTTTCGCTCCCGGACTAGCGGCTAGCACAGATACGCAGTATTTT. Translated, it gives CSAFAPGLAASTDTQYF.

The V and J genes are TRBV19 and TRBJ1-5, with 8 bases matching TRBD1. The CDR3 is 16 amino acids. Germline loops: CDR1 LNHDA, CDR2 SQIVND (reference sequence). The V gene end was trimmed by 3 bases and the J gene end by 5 bases; junction bases not matched to a gene: 9. The CDR3 region is CASSMALGTGDQPQHF. As DNA, the CDR3 is TGTGCCAGTAGTATGGCTTTAGGGACAGGAGATCAGCCCCAGCATTTT.

This clonotype was seen a few times. V usage is TRBV28 and J usage is TRBJ1-5; perhaps TRBD1 as D (5 bases). The CDR3 runs to 15 residues. Germline-derived CDR1 and CDR2 are MDHEN and SYDVKM. The ends were cut back, 5 bases at V and 2 bases at J, with 13 bases in the middle. CDR3 amino acids: CASSKQVSGNQPQHF. In DNA form, the CDR3 reads TGTGCCAGCAGTAAACAGGTCTCGGGCAATCAGCCCCAGCATTTT.

This clonotype was recorded at least ten times. This chain links TRBV2 with TRBJ2-7, with 8 nucleotides matching TRBD2. The V gene end was trimmed by 3 bases and the J gene end by 7 bases; junction bases not matched to a gene: 8. The germline gives CDR1 SNHLY, CDR2 FYNNEI. The CDR3 consists of 14 residues. The CDR3 nucleotides read TGTGCCAGCAGTGATATTAGCGGGAAACATGAGCAGTACTTC. It translates to CASSDISGKHEQYF.

This clonotype was seen many times. The chain recombines TRBV28 with TRBJ2-1; no firm D call. CDR1 and CDR2 (germline): MDHEN, SYDVKM. The CDR3 is 14 amino acids. The V end was cut by 3 bases, the J end by 0 bases, with 6 bases between. The CDR3 protein is CASSLPISYNEQFF. CDR3 bases: TGTGCCAGCAGTTTGCCGATCTCCTACAATGAGCAGTTCTTC.

V usage is TRBV11-2 and J usage is TRBJ2-7, with 9 bases that match TRBD1. The CDR3 is made up of 14 amino acids. V shed 4 bases and J 4 bases; nucleotides not matched to a gene: 5. Germline CDR1 SGHAT, CDR2 FQNNGV. The DNA of the CDR3 is TGTGCCAGCAGCTCGCGGACAGGGGTATACGAGCAGTACTTC. This codes for CASSSRTGVYEQYF.

This clonotype was seen ten or more times. The CDR3 loop reads CASSLGVLNTEAFF. The CDR3 DNA follows: TGTGCCAGCAGCTTAGGGGTGTTGAACACTGAAGCTTTCTTT. This chain links TRBV11-2 with TRBJ1-1; D is ambiguous. Trimming removed 1 base at V and 0 bases at J, with 6 bases between. The CDR3 extends over 14 amino acids. In germline, CDR1 is SGHAT, CDR2 FQNNGV.

In its sample, this clonotype was seen a few times. The junction does not match germline at one end; this may be a read error. The V gene is TRBV7-7, the J gene TRBJ2-3, with D unclear. The CDR3 length is 13 residues. Germline CDR1 reads SSHAT; CDR2 reads FNYEAQ (reference sequence). The CDR3: CASSSLRTDTQYF. Here the CDR3 DNA reads TGTGCTAGCAGCTCCTTACGAACAGATACGCAGTATTTT.

The chain links TRBV6-1 to TRBJ2-1; D unclear. The V gene lost 2 bases and the J gene lost 15 bases, with 11 bases spanning the gap. CDR3 length: 11 amino acids. In germline, CDR1 is MNHNS, CDR2 SASEGT. CDR3 DNA: TGTGCCAGCAGTGAACTAAGGCTTGGGTTCTTC. Encoded protein: CASSELRLGFF.

This clonotype was recorded at least ten times. This chain joins TRBV11-2 and TRBJ2-1; D gene ambiguous. The ends were cut back, 4 bases at V and 10 bases at J, with 11 bases in the middle. The CDR3 is 12 residues long. Germline-derived CDR1 and CDR2 are SGHAT and FQNNGV. CDR3 sequence reads: CASSSLVEEQFF. CDR3 in DNA: TGTGCCAGCAGCTCCCTAGTAGAAGAGCAGTTCTTC.

The table lists this clonotype with many counts. This chain links TRBV11-2 with TRBJ2-3; D is undetermined. V was shortened by 5 bases and J by 9 bases, with 9 bases between the two germline ends. The CDR3 runs 11 residues. Per germline, CDR1 SGHAT and CDR2 FQNNGV. CDR3 protein: CASSLTRTQYF. CDR3 DNA: TGTGCCAGCAGCCTTACGAGGACGCAGTATTTT.